The T cell receptor beta chain under discussion was sequenced for a study of cytotoxic CD8 clonotypes in ibrutinib-treated CLL. The study's findings and limits: Once treatment began, public clonotypes, which were uncommon, contracted or stayed stable. Clonality increased at ibrutinib response, then returned toward baseline at progression. Sustained-remission patients were sampled at one set of times and progressing patients at different ones.

There are 14 residues in the CDR3. Looked up from germline, CDR1 is MNHEY and CDR2 is SMNVEV (reference sequence). With 3 bases clipped from V and 7 bases from J, the junction kept 2 bases outside the gene matches. Details on this clone: What it binds is unknown.

Investigators sought sequencing depths of between 1 in 200,000 and 1 in 1 million T cells. Profiled with immunoSEQ multiplex PCR; TCRdb holds only in-frame clones, not every one. The sample comprises about 130,000 clones, 80% to 90% of which are singletons, and roughly 2% rests with the top ten. The receptor's source is a human donor with chronic lymphocytic leukemia. The sample was PBMCs, taken after 24 months of ibrutinib treatment. The chain links TRBV27 to TRBJ2-1; TRBD2 agrees at 11 bases. CDR3 amino acids: CASSFLAGGNEQFF. CDR3 nucleotides: TGTGCCAGCAGTTTTCTAGCGGGAGGTAATGAGCAGTTCTTC.